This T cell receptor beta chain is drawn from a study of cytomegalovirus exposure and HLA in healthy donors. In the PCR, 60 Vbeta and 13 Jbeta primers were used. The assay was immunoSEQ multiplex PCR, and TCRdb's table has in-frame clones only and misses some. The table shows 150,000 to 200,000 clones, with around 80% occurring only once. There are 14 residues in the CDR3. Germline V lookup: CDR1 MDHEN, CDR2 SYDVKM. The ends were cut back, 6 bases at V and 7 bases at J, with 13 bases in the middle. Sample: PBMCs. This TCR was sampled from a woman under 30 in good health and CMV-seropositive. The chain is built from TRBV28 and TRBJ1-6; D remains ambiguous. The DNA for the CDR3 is TGTGCCAGCAGACCATACTCTAACAATTCACCCCTCCACTTT. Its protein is CASRPYSNNSPLHF. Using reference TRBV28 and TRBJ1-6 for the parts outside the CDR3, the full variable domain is DVKVTQSSRYLVKRTGEKVFLECVQDMDHENMFWYRQDPGLGLRLIYFSYDVKMKEKGDIPEGYSVSREKKERFSLILESASTNQTSMYLCASRPYSNNSPLHFGNGTRLTVT.